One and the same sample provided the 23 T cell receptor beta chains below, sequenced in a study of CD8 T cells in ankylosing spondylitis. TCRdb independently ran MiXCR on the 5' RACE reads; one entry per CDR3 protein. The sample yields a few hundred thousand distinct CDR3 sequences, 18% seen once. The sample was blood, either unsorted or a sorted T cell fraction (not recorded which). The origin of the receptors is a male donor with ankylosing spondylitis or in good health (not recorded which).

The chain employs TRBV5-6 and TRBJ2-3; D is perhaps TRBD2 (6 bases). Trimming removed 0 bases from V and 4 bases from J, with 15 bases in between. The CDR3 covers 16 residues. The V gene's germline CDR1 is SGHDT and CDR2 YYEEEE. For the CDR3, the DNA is TGTGCCAGCAGCTTGGCGGGGGTTTCCCCCCCAGATACGCAGTATTTT. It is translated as CASSLAGVSPPDTQYF.

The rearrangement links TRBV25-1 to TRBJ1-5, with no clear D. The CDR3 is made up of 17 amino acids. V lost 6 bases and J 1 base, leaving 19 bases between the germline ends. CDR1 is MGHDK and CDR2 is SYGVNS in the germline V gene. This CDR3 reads CASSTDCPEYSNQPQHF. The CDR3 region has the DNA TGTGCCAGCAGCACAGATTGCCCGGAGTACAGCAATCAGCCCCAGCATTTT. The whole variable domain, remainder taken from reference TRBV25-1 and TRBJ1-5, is EADIYQTPRYLVIGTGKKITLECSQTMGHDKMYWYQQDPGMELHLIHYSYGVNSTEKGDLSSESTVSRIRTEHFPLTLESARPSHTSQYLCASSTDCPEYSNQPQHFGDGTRLSIL.

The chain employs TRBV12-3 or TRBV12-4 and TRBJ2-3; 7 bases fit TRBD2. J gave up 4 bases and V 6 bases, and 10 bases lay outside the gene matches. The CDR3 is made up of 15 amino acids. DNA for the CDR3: TGTGCCAGCAGCCTTGGACTAGACAAGGCAGATACGCAGTATTTT. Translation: CASSLGLDKADTQYF.

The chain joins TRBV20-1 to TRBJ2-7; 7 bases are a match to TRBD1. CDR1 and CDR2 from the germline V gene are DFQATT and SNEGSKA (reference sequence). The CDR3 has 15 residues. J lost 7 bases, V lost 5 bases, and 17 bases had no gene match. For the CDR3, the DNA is TGCAGTGCTGGAATACAGGGGCCCCACACTGGAGAGCAGTACTTC. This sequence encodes CSAGIQGPHTGEQYF.

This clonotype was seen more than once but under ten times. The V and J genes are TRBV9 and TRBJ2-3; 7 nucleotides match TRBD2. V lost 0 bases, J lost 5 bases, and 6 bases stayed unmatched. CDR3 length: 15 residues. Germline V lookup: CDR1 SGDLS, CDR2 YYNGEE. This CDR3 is CASSVAGGSQDTQYF. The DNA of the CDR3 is TGTGCCAGCAGCGTAGCTGGCGGGAGTCAAGATACGCAGTATTTT.

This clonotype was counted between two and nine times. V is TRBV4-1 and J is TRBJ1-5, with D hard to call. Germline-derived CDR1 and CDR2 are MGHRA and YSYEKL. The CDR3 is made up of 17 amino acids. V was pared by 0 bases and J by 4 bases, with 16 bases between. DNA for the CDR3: TGCGCCAGCAGCCAAGATGTTACAGCTACTAAGAATCAGCCCCAGCATTTT. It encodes CASSQDVTATKNQPQHF.

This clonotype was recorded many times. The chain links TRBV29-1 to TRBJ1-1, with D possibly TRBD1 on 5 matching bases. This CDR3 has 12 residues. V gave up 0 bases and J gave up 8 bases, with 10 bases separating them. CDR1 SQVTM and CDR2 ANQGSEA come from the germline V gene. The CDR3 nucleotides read TGCAGCGTTGAAGATTCGGCAGGGGAAGCTTTCTTT. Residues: CSVEDSAGEAFF.

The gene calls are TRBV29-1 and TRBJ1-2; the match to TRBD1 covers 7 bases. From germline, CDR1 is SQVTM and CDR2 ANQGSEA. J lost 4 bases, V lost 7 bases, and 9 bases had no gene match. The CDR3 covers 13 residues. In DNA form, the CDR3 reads TGCAGCGCCTTGACAGGGAATGCCTATGGCTACACCTTC. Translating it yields CSALTGNAYGYTF.

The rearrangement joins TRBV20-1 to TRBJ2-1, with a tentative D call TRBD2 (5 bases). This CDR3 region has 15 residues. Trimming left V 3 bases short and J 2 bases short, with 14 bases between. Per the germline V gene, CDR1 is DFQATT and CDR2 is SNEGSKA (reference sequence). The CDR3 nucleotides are TGCAGTGCTAGTAATAGCGAAAACACCTACAATGAGCAGTTCTTC. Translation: CSASNSENTYNEQFF.

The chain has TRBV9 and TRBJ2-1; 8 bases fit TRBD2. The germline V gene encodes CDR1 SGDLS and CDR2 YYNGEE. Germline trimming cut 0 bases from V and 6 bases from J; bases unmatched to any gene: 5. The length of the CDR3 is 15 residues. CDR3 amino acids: CASSVAGLEGNEQFF. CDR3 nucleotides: TGTGCCAGCAGCGTAGCGGGACTAGAGGGCAATGAGCAGTTCTTC.

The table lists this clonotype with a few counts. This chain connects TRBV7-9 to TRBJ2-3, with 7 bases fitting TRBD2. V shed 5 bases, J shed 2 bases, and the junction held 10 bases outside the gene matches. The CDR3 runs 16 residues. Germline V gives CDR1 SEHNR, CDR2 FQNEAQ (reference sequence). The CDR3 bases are TGTGCCAGCAGCGCAGTAATAGCGGGCTACACAGATACGCAGTATTTT. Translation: CASSAVIAGYTDTQYF.

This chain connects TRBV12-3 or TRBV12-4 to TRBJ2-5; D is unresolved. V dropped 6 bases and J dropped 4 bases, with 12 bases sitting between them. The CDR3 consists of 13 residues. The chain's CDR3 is CASRPDGGETQYF. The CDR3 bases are TGTGCCAGCAGGCCTGATGGCGGAGAGACCCAGTACTTC.

The CDR3 DNA reads TGTGCCATCAGGAGACAGGCCAGCTCCTACGAGCAGTACTTC. This sequence encodes CAIRRQASSYEQYF. The chain combines TRBV10-3 with TRBJ2-7; possible D gene TRBD1, 6 bases. Germline V lookup: CDR1 ENHRY, CDR2 SYGVKD. Trimming removed 6 bases from V and 0 bases from J, with 12 bases in between. The CDR3 runs to 14 residues.

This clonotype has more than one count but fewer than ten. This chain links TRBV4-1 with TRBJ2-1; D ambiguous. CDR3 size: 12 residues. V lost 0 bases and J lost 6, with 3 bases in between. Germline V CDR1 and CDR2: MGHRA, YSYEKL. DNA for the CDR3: TGCGCCAGCAGCCAAGAAATCAATGAGCAGTTCTTC. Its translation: CASSQEINEQFF.

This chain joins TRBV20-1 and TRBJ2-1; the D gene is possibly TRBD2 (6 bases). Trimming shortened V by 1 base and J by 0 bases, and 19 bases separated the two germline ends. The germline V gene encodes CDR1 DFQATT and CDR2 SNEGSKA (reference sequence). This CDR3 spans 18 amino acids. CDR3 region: CSARGEIAAGSSYNEQFF. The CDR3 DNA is TGCAGTGCTAGAGGGGAGATTGCTGCCGGGAGCTCCTACAATGAGCAGTTCTTC.

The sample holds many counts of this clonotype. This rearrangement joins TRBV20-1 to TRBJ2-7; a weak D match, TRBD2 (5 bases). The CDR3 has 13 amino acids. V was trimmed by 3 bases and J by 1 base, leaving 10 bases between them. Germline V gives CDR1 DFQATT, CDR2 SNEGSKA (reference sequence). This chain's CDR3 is CSARDLASYEQYF. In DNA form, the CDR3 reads TGCAGTGCTAGGGATCTAGCATCCTACGAGCAGTACTTC.

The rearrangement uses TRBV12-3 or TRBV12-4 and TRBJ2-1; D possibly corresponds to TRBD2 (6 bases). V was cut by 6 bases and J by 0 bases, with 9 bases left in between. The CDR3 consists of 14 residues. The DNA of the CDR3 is TGTGCCAGCAGGGCGCGGGACTCCTACAATGAGCAGTTCTTC. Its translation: CASRARDSYNEQFF.

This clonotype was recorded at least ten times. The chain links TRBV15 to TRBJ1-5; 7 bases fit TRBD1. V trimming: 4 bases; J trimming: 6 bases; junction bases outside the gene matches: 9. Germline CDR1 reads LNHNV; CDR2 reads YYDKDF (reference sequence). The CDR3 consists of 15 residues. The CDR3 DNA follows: TGTGCCACCAGCACGAGACAGGGACCTGGTCAGCCCCAGCATTTT. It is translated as CATSTRQGPGQPQHF. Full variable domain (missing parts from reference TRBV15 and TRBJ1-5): DAMVIQNPRYQVTQFGKPVTLSCSQTLNHNVMYWYQQKSSQAPKLLFHYYDKDFNNEADTPDNFQSRRPNTSFCFLDIRSPGLGDTAMYLCATSTRQGPGQPQHFGDGTRLSIL.

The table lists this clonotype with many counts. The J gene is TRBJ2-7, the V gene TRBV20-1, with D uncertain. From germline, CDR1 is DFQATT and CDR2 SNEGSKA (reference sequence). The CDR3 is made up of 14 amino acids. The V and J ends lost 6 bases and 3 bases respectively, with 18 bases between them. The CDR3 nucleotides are TGCAGTGCCCCTCGCAGGATAACTGACTACGAGCAGTACTTC. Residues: CSAPRRITDYEQYF.

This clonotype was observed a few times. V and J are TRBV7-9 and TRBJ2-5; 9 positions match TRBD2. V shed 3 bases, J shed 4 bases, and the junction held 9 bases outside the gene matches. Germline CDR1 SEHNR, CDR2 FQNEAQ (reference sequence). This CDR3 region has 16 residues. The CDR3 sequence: CASSFTAAGGPETQYF. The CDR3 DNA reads TGTGCCAGCAGCTTTACGGCGGCGGGAGGGCCAGAGACCCAGTACTTC. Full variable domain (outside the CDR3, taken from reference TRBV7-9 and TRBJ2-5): DTGVSQNPRHKITKRGQNVTFRCDPISEHNRLYWYRQTLGQGPEFLTYFQNEAQLEKSRLLSDRFSAERPKGSFSTLEIQRTEQGDSAMYLCASSFTAAGGPETQYFGPGTRLLVL.

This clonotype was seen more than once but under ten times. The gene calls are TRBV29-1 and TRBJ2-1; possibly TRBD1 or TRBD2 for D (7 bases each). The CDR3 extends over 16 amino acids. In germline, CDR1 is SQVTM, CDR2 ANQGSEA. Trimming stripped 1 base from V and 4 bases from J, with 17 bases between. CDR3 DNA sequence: TGCAGCGTTGAAGCTCCAGGGGGGGACTTGTACAATGAGCAGTTCTTC. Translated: CSVEAPGGDLYNEQFF.

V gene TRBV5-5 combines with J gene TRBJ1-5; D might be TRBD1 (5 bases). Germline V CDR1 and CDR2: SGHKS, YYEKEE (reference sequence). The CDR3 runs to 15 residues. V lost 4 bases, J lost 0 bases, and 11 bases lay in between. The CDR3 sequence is CASSLDRYSNQPQHF. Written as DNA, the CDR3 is TGTGCCAGCAGCCTCGACAGATATAGCAATCAGCCCCAGCATTTT.

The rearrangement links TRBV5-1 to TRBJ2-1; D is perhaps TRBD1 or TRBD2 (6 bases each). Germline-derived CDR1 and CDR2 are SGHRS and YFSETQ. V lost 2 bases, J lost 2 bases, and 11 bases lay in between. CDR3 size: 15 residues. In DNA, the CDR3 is TGCGCCAGCAGCTTAACGGGGGCCCCCTACAATGAGCAGTTCTTC. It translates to CASSLTGAPYNEQFF.